This TCR beta chain originates from a study of OX40 agonist ivuxolimab in advanced cancers. Assay: immunoSEQ multiplex PCR; the TCRdb copy retains only in-frame clones and omits some. The sample has 85,000 to 130,000 clones, 90% seen once; the top ten hold approximately 0.48%. CDR1 and CDR2 from the germline V gene are SEHNR and FQNEAQ (reference sequence). V lost 4 bases and J lost 1; bases outside the gene matches: 2. The CDR3 contains 15 residues. The material sequenced was CD4+ or CD8+ T cells sorted from blood, taken in a trial of the OX40 agonist ivuxolimab. The chain uses TRBV7-9 and TRBJ1-1, with 11 positions matching TRBD1. The receptor's source is an adult with an advanced solid tumor such as melanoma, head and neck, liver or kidney cancer. CDR3 in amino acids: CASSWGTGGNTEAFF. CDR3 DNA sequence: TGTGCCAGCAGCTGGGGGACAGGGGGGAACACTGAAGCTTTCTTT.